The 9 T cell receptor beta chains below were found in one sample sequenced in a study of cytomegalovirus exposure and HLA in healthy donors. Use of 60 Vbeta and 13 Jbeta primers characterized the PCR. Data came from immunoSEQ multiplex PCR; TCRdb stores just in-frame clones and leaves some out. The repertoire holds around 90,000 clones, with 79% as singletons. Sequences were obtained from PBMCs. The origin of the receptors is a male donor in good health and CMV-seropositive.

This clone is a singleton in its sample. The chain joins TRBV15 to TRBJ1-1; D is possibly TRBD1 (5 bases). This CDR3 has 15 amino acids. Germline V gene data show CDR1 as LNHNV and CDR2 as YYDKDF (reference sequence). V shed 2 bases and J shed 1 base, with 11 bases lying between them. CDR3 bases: TGTGCCACCAGCAGAACGGGACTGTCGAACACTGAAGCTTTCTTT. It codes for CATSRTGLSNTEAFF. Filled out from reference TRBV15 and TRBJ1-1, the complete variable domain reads DAMVIQNPRYQVTQFGKPVTLSCSQTLNHNVMYWYQQKSSQAPKLLFHYYDKDFNNEADTPDNFQSRRPNTSFCFLDIRSPGLGDTAMYLCATSRTGLSNTEAFFGQGTRLTVV.

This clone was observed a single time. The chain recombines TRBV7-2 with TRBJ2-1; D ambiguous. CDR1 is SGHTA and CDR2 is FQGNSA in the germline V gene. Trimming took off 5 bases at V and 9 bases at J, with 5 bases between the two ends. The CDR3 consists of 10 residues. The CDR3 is CASSPFEQFF. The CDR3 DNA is TGTGCCAGCAGCCCCTTTGAGCAGTTCTTC. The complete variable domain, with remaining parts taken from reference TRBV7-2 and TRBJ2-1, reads GAGVSQSPSNKVTEKGKDVELRCDPISGHTALYWYRQSLGQGLEFLIYFQGNSAPDKSGLPSDRFSAERTGGSVSTLTIQRTQQEDSAVYLCASSPFEQFFGPGTRLTVL.

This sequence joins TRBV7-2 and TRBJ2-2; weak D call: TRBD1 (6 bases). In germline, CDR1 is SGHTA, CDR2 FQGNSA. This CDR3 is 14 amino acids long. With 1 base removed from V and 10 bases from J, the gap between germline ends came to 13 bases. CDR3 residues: CASSLGTGSAELFF. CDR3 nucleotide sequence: TGTGCCAGCAGCTTAGGAACAGGGTCGGCGGAGCTGTTTTTT.

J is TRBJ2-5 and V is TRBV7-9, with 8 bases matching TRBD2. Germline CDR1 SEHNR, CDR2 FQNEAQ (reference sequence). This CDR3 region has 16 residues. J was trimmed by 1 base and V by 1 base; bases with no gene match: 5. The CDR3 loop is CASSLGSSGFQETQYF. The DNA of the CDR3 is TGTGCCAGCAGCTTAGGGTCTAGCGGGTTCCAAGAGACCCAGTACTTC.

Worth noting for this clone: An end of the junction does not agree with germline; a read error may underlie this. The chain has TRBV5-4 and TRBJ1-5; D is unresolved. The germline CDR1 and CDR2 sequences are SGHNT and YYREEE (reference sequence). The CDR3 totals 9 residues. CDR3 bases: TGTGCCAGCAGCCCCGCCGGGTATTTT. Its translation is CASSPAGYF.

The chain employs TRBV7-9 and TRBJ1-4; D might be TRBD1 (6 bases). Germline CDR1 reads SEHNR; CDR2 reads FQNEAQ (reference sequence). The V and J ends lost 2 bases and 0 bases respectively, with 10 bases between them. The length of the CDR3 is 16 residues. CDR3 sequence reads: CASSLWTDPTNEKLFF. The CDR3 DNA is TGTGCCAGCAGCTTATGGACAGACCCAACTAATGAAAAACTGTTTTTT.

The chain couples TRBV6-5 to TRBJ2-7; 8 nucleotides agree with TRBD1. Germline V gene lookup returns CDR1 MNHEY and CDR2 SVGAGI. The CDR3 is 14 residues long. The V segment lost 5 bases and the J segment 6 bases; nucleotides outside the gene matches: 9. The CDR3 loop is CASSARTGRTEQYF. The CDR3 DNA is TGTGCCAGCAGTGCGCGGACAGGGAGAACCGAGCAGTACTTC.

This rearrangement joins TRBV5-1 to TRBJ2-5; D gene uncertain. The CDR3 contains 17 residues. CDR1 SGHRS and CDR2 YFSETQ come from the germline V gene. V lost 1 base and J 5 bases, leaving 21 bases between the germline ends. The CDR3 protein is CASSLLPVPPSVETQYF. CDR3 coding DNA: TGCGCCAGCAGCTTGCTACCGGTCCCACCTTCGGTCGAGACCCAGTACTTC.

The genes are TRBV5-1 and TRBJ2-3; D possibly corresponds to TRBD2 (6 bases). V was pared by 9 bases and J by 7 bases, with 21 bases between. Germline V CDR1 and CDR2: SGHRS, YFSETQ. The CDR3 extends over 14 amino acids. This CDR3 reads CATRDSISSNTQYF. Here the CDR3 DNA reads TGCGCCACCCGGGACTCAATTTCCAGTAATACGCAGTATTTT. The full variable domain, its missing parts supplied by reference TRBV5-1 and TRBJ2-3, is KAGVTQTPRYLIKTRGQQVTLSCSPISGHRSVSWYQQTPGQGLQFLFEYFSETQRNKGNFPGRFSGRQFSNSRSEMNVSTLELGDSALYLCATRDSISSNTQYFGPGTRLTVL.